This T cell receptor beta chain was recovered during a study of beta chain features in type 1 diabetes. Study context: Sorted cells examined across all samples numbered more than 100 million. Study-wide findings and caveats: Type 1 diabetes patients had VDJ junctions that carried fewer insertions and more deletions.

The germline CDR1 and CDR2 sequences are SGHNT and YYREEE (reference sequence). The length of the CDR3 is 15 residues. After removal of 0 bases from V and 1 base from J, the junction contained 4 bases not matched to a gene. Worth noting for this clone: The antigen is unknown.

Donors underwent one heparinised blood draw, 95 to 150 mL on average. Using CD45RO/CCR7/CD25/CD127/CD95/CD27, CD4+ naive, central memory, regulatory and stem cell-like memory cells were sorted. The sequenced template was cDNA made from the entire isolated RNA. The table came from immunoSEQ multiplex PCR; TCRdb's copy has only in-frame clones and leaves some out. The sample carries roughly 450,000 clones, about 10% recorded once. The clonotype was recovered from a woman younger than 35 in good health. The source material was naive CD4+ T cells from blood. V and J are TRBV5-4 and TRBJ2-7; 7 bases map to TRBD1. CDR3 residues: CASSLEGAGSYEQYF. The CDR3 DNA is TGTGCCAGCAGCTTGGAGGGGGCAGGGTCCTACGAGCAGTACTTC.